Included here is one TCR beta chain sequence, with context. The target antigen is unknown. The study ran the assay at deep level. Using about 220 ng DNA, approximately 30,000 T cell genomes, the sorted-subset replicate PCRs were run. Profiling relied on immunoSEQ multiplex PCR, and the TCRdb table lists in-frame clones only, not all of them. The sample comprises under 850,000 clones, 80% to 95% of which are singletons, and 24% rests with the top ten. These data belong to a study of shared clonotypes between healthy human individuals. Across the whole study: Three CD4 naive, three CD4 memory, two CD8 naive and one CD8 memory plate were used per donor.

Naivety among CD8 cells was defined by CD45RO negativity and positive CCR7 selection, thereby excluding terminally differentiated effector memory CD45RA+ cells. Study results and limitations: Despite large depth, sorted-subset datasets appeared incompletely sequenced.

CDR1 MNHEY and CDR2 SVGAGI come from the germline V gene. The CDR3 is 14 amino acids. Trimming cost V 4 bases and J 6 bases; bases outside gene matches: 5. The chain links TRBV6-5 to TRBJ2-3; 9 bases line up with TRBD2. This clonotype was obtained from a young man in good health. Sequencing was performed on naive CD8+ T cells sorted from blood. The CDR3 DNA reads TGTGCCAGCAGTTGGGCTAGCGGGAAGGATACGCAGTATTTT. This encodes CASSWASGKDTQYF.